These T cell receptor beta chains were read from a single sample in a study. TCRdb reanalysed the 5' RACE reads using MiXCR and keeps one entry per CDR3 protein. The sample records some 45,000 distinct CDR3 sequences, around 28% being singletons. The sequencing sample was made of naive CD4+ T cells sorted from blood. The receptors come from a female donor with breast cancer. Each CDR3 is given with its conserved first and last residue. Fields, in order: CDR3 length, V gene, D gene, clone size, J gene, CDR3 protein, CDR3 DNA. The D gene is left open where the match is weak. Clone size, where shown, is once, few, many, or a class for clones that have expanded.

cdr3_length: 17
v_call: TRBV4-1
d_call: TRBD1
clone_size: NA
j_call: TRBJ1-4
cdr3_aa: CASSQDRGGDISEKLFF
cdr3_nt: TGCGCCAGCAGCCAAGATCGAGGGGGCGATATCTCAGAAAAACTGTTTTTT

cdr3_length: 15
v_call: TRBV5-1
d_call: NA
clone_size: few
j_call: TRBJ1-1
cdr3_aa: CASSLDGWGNTEAFF
cdr3_nt: TGCGCCAGCAGCTTGGACGGGTGGGGGAACACTGAAGCTTTCTTT

cdr3_length: 15
v_call: TRBV5-1
d_call: NA
clone_size: few
j_call: TRBJ2-3
cdr3_aa: CASSLGGPVSDTQYF
cdr3_nt: TGCGCCAGCAGCTTGGGTGGGCCCGTTTCGGATACGCAGTATTTT

cdr3_length: 12
v_call: TRBV7-2
d_call: NA
clone_size: few
j_call: TRBJ2-1
cdr3_aa: CASSFQGFEQFF
cdr3_nt: TGTGCCAGCAGCTTTCAAGGGTTTGAGCAGTTCTTC

cdr3_length: 13
v_call: TRBV5-5
d_call: NA
clone_size: NA
j_call: TRBJ2-4
cdr3_aa: CASSLEGTGIQYF
cdr3_nt: TGTGCCAGCAGCTTGGAGGGAACTGGGATTCAGTACTTC

cdr3_length: 15
v_call: TRBV18
d_call: TRBD2
clone_size: NA
j_call: TRBJ2-3
cdr3_aa: CASSTMTSPPDTQYF
cdr3_nt: TGTGCCAGCTCAACGATGACTAGCCCCCCAGATACGCAGTATTTT

cdr3_length: 13
v_call: TRBV4-1
d_call: NA
clone_size: NA
j_call: TRBJ1-1
cdr3_aa: CANSQGWSRRAFF
cdr3_nt: TGCGCCAACAGCCAAGGCTGGTCCCGGCGGGCTTTCTTT

cdr3_length: 14
v_call: TRBV20-1
d_call: NA
clone_size: few
j_call: TRBJ1-4
cdr3_aa: CSARDVGGGEKLFF
cdr3_nt: TGCAGTGCTAGAGATGTCGGGGGAGGTGAAAAACTGTTTTTT

cdr3_length: 11
v_call: TRBV25-1
d_call: NA
clone_size: NA
j_call: TRBJ2-1
cdr3_aa: CASSEFDEQFF
cdr3_nt: TGTGCCAGCAGTGAATTCGATGAGCAGTTCTTC

cdr3_length: 18
v_call: TRBV24-1
d_call: TRBD2
clone_size: few
j_call: TRBJ2-5
cdr3_aa: CATSDRGLAGGFEETQYF
cdr3_nt: TGTGCCACCAGTGACCGGGGACTAGCGGGAGGGTTTGAGGAGACCCAGTACTTC

cdr3_length: 13
v_call: TRBV12-3/TRBV12-4
d_call: NA
clone_size: few
j_call: TRBJ1-5
cdr3_aa: CASSRRGDQPQHF
cdr3_nt: TGTGCCAGCAGTCGCCGTGGGGATCAGCCCCAGCATTTT

cdr3_length: 12
v_call: TRBV7-7
d_call: NA
clone_size: few
j_call: TRBJ1-1
cdr3_aa: CASSPIAFEAFF
cdr3_nt: TGTGCTAGCAGCCCGATAGCGTTTGAAGCTTTCTTT

cdr3_length: 16
v_call: TRBV6-5
d_call: NA
clone_size: few
j_call: TRBJ2-2
cdr3_aa: CATCVTGLLSTGELFF
cdr3_nt: TGTGCCACCTGCGTCACAGGTCTCCTTTCCACCGGGGAGCTGTTTTTT